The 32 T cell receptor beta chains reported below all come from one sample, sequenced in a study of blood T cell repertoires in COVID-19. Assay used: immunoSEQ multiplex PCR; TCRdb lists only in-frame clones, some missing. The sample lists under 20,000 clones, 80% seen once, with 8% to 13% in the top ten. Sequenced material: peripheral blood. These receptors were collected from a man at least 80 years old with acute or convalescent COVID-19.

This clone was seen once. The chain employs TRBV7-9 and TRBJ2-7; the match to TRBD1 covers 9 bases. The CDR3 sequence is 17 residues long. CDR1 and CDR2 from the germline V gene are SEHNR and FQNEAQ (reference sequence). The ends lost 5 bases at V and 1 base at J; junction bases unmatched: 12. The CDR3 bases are TGTGCCAGCAGCCCCCGGGTGAGGGACAGGGCATCCTACGAGCAGTACTTC. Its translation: CASSPRVRDRASYEQYF.

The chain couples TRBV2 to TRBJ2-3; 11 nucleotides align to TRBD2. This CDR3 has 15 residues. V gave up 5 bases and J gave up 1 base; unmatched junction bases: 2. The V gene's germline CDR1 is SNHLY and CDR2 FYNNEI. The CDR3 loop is CASSKTSGGTDTQYF. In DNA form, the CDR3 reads TGTGCCAGCAGTAAGACTAGCGGGGGCACAGATACGCAGTATTTT.

CDR3 bases: TGTGCCAGCATCCTGACAGGGGGCGCTTATGGCTACACCTTC. This sequence encodes CASILTGGAYGYTF. V gene TRBV5-6 combines with J gene TRBJ1-2; 10 nucleotides match TRBD1. V gave up 6 bases and J gave up 5 bases; unmatched junction bases: 7. Germline loops: CDR1 SGHDT, CDR2 YYEEEE. The CDR3 consists of 14 residues.

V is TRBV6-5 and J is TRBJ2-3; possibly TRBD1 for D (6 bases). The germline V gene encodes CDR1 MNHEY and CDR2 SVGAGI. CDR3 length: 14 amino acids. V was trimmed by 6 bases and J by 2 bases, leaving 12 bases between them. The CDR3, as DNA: TGTGCCAGCAGCCTACAGGGAGTCACAGATACGCAGTATTTT. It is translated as CASSLQGVTDTQYF.

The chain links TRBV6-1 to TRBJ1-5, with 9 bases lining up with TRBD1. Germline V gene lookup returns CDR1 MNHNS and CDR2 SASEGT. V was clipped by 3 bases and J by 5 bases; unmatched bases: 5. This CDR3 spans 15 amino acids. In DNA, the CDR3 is TGTGCCAGCAGTGAGTACAGGGGGCGCGATCAGCCCCAGCATTTT. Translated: CASSEYRGRDQPQHF.

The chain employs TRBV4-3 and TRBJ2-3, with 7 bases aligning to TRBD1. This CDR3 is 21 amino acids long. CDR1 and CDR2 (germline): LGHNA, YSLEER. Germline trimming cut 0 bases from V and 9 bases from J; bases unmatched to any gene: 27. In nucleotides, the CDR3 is TGCGCCAGCAGCCAAGATGTGTGGTTAGAAGCAACGGCGAACACGACAGGGACGCAGTATTTT. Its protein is CASSQDVWLEATANTTGTQYF.

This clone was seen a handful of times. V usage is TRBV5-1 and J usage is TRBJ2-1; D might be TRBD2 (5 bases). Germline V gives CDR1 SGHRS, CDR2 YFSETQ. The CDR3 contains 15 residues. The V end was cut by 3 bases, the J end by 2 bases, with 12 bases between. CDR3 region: CASSSPGSPYNEQFF. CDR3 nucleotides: TGCGCCAGCAGCTCTCCGGGGAGCCCCTACAATGAGCAGTTCTTC.

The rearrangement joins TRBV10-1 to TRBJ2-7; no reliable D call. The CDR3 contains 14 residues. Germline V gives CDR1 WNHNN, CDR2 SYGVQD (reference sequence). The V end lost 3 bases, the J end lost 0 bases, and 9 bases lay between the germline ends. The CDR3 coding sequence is TGCGCCAGCAGTGATTTGGAGTACTCCTACGAGCAGTACTTC. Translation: CASSDLEYSYEQYF.

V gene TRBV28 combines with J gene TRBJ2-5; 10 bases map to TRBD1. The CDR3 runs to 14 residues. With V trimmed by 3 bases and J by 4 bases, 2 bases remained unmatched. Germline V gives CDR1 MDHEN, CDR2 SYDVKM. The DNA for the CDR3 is TGTGCCAGCAGTTTGCGGGACAGGGGAGAGACCCAGTACTTC. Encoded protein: CASSLRDRGETQYF.

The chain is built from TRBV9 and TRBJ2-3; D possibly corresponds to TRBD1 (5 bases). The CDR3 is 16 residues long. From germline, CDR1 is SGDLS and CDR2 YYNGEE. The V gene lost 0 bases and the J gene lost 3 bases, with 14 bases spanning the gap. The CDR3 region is CASSVELQAGTDTQYF. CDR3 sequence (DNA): TGTGCCAGCAGCGTAGAGCTTCAAGCAGGGACAGATACGCAGTATTTT.

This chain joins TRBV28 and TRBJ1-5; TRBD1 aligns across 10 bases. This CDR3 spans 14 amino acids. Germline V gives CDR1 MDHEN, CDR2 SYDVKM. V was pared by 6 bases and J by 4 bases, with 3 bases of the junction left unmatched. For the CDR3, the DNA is TGTGCCAGCAGGGGGGGACAGGGGAATCAGCCCCAGCATTTT. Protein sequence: CASRGGQGNQPQHF.

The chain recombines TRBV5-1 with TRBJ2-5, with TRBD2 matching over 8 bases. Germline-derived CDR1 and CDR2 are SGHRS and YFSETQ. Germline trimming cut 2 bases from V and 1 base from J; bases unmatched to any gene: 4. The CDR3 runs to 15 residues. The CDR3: CASSFSGTSQETQYF. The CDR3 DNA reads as TGCGCCAGCAGCTTTTCCGGGACTAGCCAAGAGACCCAGTACTTC.

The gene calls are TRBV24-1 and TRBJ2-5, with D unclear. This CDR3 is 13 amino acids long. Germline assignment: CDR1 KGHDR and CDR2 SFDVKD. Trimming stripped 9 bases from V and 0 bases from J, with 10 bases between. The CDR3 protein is CATAAEYQETQYF. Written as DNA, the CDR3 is TGTGCCACCGCCGCTGAGTACCAAGAGACCCAGTACTTC.

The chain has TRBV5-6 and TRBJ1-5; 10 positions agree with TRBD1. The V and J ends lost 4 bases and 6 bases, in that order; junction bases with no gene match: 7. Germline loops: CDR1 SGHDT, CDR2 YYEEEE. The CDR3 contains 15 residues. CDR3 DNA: TGTGCCAGCAGCCCGGCGGGACAGGGGCCTCAGCCCCAGCATTTT. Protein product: CASSPAGQGPQPQHF.

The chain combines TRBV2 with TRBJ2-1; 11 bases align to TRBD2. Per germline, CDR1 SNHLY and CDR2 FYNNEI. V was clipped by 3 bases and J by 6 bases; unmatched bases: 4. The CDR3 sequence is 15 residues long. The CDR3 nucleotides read TGTGCCAGCAGTGACCTTGGACTAGCGGGCAATGAGCAGTTCTTC. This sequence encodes CASSDLGLAGNEQFF.

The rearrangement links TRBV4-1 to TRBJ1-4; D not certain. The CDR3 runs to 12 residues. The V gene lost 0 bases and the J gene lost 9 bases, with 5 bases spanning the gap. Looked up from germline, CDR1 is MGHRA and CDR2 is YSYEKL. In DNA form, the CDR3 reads TGCGCCAGCAGCCAAGATGGGCAAAAACTGTTTTTT. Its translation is CASSQDGQKLFF.

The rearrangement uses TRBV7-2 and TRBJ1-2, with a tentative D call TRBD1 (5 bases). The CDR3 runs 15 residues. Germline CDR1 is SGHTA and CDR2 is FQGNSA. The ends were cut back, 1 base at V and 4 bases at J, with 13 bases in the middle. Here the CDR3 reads CASSLEVQGTYGYTF. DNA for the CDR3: TGTGCCAGCAGCTTAGAGGTCCAGGGCACCTATGGCTACACCTTC.

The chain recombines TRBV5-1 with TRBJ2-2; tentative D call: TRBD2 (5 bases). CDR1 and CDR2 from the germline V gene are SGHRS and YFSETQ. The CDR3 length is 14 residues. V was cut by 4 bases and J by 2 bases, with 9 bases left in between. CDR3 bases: TGCGCCAGCAGCGAGGACTTCAACACCGGGGAGCTGTTTTTT. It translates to CASSEDFNTGELFF.

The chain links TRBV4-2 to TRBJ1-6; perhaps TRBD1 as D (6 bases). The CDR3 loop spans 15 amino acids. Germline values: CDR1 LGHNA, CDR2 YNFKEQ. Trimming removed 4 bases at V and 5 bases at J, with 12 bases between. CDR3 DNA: TGTGCCAGCAGCCGACAGGAAATCGATAATTCACCCCTCCACTTT. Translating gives CASSRQEIDNSPLHF.

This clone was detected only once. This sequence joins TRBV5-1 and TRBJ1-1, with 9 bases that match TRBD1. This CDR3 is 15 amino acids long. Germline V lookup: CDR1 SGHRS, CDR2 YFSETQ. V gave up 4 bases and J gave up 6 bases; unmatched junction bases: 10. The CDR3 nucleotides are TGCGCCAGCAGCCAAAACAGGGGGCGCTTATCTGAAGCTTTCTTT. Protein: CASSQNRGRLSEAFF.

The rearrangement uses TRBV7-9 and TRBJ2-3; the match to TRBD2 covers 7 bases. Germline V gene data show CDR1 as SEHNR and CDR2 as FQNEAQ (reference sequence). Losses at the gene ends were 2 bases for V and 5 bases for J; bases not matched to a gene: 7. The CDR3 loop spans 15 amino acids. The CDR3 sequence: CASSLRSGAVDTQYF. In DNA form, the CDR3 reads TGTGCCAGCAGCTTAAGGAGCGGGGCGGTAGATACGCAGTATTTT.

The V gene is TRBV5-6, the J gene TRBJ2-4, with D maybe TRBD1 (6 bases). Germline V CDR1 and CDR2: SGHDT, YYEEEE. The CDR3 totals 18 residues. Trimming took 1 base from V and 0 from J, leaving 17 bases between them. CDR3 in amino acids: CASSLWGLPGLAKNIQYF. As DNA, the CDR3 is TGTGCCAGCAGCTTGTGGGGGCTTCCGGGGCTAGCCAAAAACATTCAGTACTTC.

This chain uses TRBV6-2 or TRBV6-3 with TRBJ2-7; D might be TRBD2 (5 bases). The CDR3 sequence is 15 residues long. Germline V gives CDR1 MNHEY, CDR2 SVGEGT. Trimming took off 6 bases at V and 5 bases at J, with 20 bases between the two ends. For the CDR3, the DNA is TGTGCCAGCAGCGGACTTAGGCCACCCCATAACGAGCAGTACTTC. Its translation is CASSGLRPPHNEQYF.

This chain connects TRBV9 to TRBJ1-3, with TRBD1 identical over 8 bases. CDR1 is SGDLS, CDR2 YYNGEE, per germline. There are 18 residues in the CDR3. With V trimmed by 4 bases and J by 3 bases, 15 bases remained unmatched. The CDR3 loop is CASSPKTGATGGGNTIYF. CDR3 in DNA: TGTGCCAGCAGCCCAAAGACAGGGGCCACGGGGGGTGGAAACACCATATATTTT.

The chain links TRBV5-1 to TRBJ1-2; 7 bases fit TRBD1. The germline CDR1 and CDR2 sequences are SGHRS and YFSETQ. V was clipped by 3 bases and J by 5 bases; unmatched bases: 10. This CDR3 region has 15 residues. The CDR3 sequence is CASSSRGTAEYGYTF. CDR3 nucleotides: TGCGCCAGCAGCTCCCGCGGGACAGCAGAATATGGCTACACCTTC.

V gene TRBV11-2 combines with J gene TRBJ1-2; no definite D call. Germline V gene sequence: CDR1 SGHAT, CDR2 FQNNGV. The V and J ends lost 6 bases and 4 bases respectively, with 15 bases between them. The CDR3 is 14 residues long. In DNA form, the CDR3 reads TGTGCCAGCAGGCCTAATAATGGGCCCTATGGCTACACCTTC. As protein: CASRPNNGPYGYTF.

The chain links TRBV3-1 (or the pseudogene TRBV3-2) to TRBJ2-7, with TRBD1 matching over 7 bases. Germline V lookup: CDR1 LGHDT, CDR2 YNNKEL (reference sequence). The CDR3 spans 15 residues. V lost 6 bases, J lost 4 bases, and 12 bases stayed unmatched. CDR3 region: CASRPRTGRRYEQYF. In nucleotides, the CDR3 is TGTGCCAGCAGGCCCAGGACAGGTCGTCGGTACGAGCAGTACTTC.

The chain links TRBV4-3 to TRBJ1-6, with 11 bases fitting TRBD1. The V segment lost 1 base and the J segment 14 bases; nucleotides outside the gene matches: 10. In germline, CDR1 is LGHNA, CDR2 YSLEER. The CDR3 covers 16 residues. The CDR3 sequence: CASSQGWGQGGFTLHF. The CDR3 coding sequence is TGCGCCAGCAGCCAAGGATGGGGACAGGGGGGTTTCACCCTCCACTTT.

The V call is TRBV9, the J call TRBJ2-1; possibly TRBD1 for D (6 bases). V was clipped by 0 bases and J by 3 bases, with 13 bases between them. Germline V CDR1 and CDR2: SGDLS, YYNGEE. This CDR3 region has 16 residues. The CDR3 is CASSVGQQGSYNEQFF. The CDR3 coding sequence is TGTGCCAGCAGCGTAGGGCAACAGGGCAGCTACAATGAGCAGTTCTTC.

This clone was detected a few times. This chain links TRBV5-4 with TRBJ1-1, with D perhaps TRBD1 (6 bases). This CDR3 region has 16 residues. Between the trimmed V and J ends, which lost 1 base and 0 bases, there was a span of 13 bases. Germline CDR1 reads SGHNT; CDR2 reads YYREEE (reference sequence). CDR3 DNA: TGTGCCAGCAGCTTGAACAGGGAAGTGGTGAACACTGAAGCTTTCTTT. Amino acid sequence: CASSLNREVVNTEAFF.

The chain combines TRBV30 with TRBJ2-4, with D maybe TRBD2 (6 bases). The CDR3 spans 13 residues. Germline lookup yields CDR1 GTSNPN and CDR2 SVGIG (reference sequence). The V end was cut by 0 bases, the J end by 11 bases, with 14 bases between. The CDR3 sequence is CAWSVRPGDVQYF. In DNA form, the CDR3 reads TGTGCCTGGAGTGTACGTCCGGGGGACGTTCAGTACTTC.

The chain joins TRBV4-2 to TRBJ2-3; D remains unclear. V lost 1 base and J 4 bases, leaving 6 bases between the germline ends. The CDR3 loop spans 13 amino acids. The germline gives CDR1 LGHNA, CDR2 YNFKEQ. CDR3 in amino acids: CASSQAYPDTQYF. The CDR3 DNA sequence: TGTGCCAGCAGCCAAGCCTACCCAGATACGCAGTATTTT.